These 23 T cell receptor beta chains were all obtained from the same sample, sequenced in a study of control samples from healthy donors and cancer patients. The protocol was immunoSEQ multiplex PCR, while the TCRdb copy is restricted to in-frame clones and leaves out a portion. The sample holds 90,000 to 110,000 clones, roughly 91% seen once. Material for sequencing was blood. These receptors were collected from a woman aged 45-65 years in good health.

The chain employs TRBV5-4 and TRBJ1-5, with TRBD1 as a possible D gene (5 bases). V lost 4 bases and J 4 bases, leaving 15 bases between the germline ends. Germline lookup yields CDR1 SGHNT and CDR2 YYREEE (reference sequence). This CDR3 is built from 15 residues. As DNA, the CDR3 is TGTGCCAGCAGCCTTCAGGGTCTAGGTAATCAGCCCCAGCATTTT. The encoded protein is CASSLQGLGNQPQHF.

This chain connects TRBV18 to TRBJ2-7; D uncertain. Germline CDR1 and CDR2: KGHSH and LQKENI. V gave up 6 bases and J gave up 4 bases, with 16 bases separating them. The CDR3 spans 14 residues. The CDR3: CASSLGNSGYEQYF. CDR3 DNA sequence: TGTGCCAGCTCCCTGGGTAACAGTGGTTACGAGCAGTACTTC.

The count of this clone is one. The chain has TRBV11-3 and TRBJ2-2; the match to TRBD2 covers 7 bases. Looked up from germline, CDR1 is SGHNT and CDR2 is YENEEA. After removal of 1 base from V and 1 base from J, the junction contained 9 bases not matched to a gene. This CDR3 is 18 amino acids long. In DNA form, the CDR3 reads TGTGCCAGCAGCTTAGGAGGCGGACGGGGGGTGAACACCGGGGAGCTGTTTTTT. Amino acids: CASSLGGGRGVNTGELFF. Filled out from reference TRBV11-3 and TRBJ2-2, the complete variable domain reads EAGVVQSPRYKIIEKKQPVAFWCNPISGHNTLYWYLQNLGQGPELLIRYENEEAVDDSQLPKDRFSAERLKGVDSTLKIQPAELGDSAVYLCASSLGGGRGVNTGELFFGEGSRLTVL.

The rearrangement uses TRBV30 and TRBJ2-7; D remains unclear. Germline V CDR1 and CDR2: GTSNPN, SVGIG (reference sequence). Between the trimmed V and J ends, which lost 0 bases and 6 bases, there was a span of 6 bases. This CDR3 is 11 amino acids long. The CDR3 nucleotides read TGTGCCTGGAGTGTAGGCTCCGAGCAGTACTTC. This gives the protein CAWSVGSEQYF.

The chain is built from TRBV9 and TRBJ2-5; a weak D match, TRBD2 (6 bases). Germline CDR1 is SGDLS and CDR2 is YYNGEE. The CDR3 consists of 17 residues. V lost 0 bases and J 2 bases, leaving 17 bases between the germline ends. The CDR3 loop reads CASSVGGSGSFQETQYF. For the CDR3, the DNA is TGTGCCAGCAGCGTAGGGGGTAGCGGTTCCTTTCAAGAGACCCAGTACTTC.

This clone was picked up a small number of times. V gene TRBV7-2 combines with J gene TRBJ2-7; D remains ambiguous. The CDR3 is 11 residues long. CDR1 is SGHTA and CDR2 is FQGNSA in the germline V gene. V lost 4 bases, J lost 5 bases, and 6 bases lay in between. The CDR3 bases are TGTGCCAGCAGCTCTTTAAACGAGCAGTACTTC. This translates into CASSSLNEQYF.

This clone was counted only a few times. CDR3 amino acids: CASSTEGAQPQHF. The CDR3 bases are TGTGCCAGCAGCACGGAGGGGGCCCAGCCCCAGCATTTT. This chain links TRBV5-5 with TRBJ1-5; TRBD1 aligns across 7 bases. The germline V gene encodes CDR1 SGHKS and CDR2 YYEKEE (reference sequence). The CDR3 spans 13 residues. Losses at the gene ends were 4 bases for V and 7 bases for J; bases not matched to a gene: 5. The variable domain in full, completed from reference TRBV5-5 and TRBJ1-5, reads DAGVTQSPTHLIKTRGQQVTLRCSPISGHKSVSWYQQVLGQGPQFIFQYYEKEERGRGNFPDRFSARQFPNYSSELNVNALLLGDSALYLCASSTEGAQPQHFGDGTRLSIL.

V is TRBV19 and J is TRBJ1-2; D not resolved. The CDR3 extends over 13 amino acids. Per the germline V gene, CDR1 is LNHDA and CDR2 is SQIVND (reference sequence). V gave up 5 bases and J gave up 8 bases, with 15 bases separating them. The CDR3 is CASSPASVAGYTF. The CDR3 bases are TGTGCCAGTAGTCCGGCGTCGGTGGCCGGCTACACCTTC.

This chain links TRBV7-3 with TRBJ2-2; a possible D gene is TRBD2 (6 bases). There are 16 residues in the CDR3. Trimming removed 4 bases at V and 7 bases at J, with 19 bases between. CDR1 and CDR2 from the germline V gene are SGHTA and FQGTGA. CDR3: CASSSKLGLSNGELFF. For the CDR3, the DNA is TGTGCCAGCAGCTCAAAGCTCGGACTATCGAACGGGGAGCTGTTTTTT.

The V and J genes are TRBV29-1 and TRBJ1-1; weak D call: TRBD1 (6 bases). V lost 7 bases and J lost 2, with 14 bases in between. Germline V gene sequence: CDR1 SQVTM, CDR2 ANQGSEA. The CDR3 runs to 13 residues. The CDR3 DNA reads TGCAGCGCTCTAGGGGGGTCTAACACTGAAGCTTTCTTT. Encoded protein: CSALGGSNTEAFF.

The chain is built from TRBV27 and TRBJ1-2; the match to TRBD1 covers 7 bases. Germline CDR1 and CDR2: MNHEY and SMNVEV (reference sequence). The CDR3 sequence is 13 residues long. Losses at the gene ends were 5 bases for V and 6 bases for J; bases not matched to a gene: 6. For the CDR3, the DNA is TGTGCCAGCAGTACGACAGGGTACAATGGCTACACCTTC. It codes for CASSTTGYNGYTF.

J is TRBJ1-5 and V is TRBV24-1, with 9 bases that match TRBD1. Germline CDR1 is KGHDR and CDR2 is SFDVKD. CDR3 size: 16 residues. CDR3 in amino acids: CDSRAGYRGLNQPQHF. The CDR3 region has the DNA TGTGACTCTAGAGCCGGGTACAGGGGGCTTAATCAGCCCCAGCATTTT.

The chain has TRBV5-1 and TRBJ2-7; D perhaps matches TRBD2 (6 bases). The CDR3 has 12 residues. The germline gives CDR1 SGHRS, CDR2 YFSETQ. Trimming removed 2 bases at V and 5 bases at J, with 8 bases between. DNA of the CDR3: TGCGCCAGCAGCTTCTCGGGGGACGAGCAGTACTTC. This translates into CASSFSGDEQYF.

This chain joins TRBV19 and TRBJ1-3; the D is unclear. Germline CDR1 is LNHDA and CDR2 is SQIVND (reference sequence). Trimming cost V 3 bases and J 3 bases, with 12 bases left between them. CDR3 size: 15 residues. The CDR3 nucleotides read TGTGCCAGTAGTATCTTGTCGGAAGTTGGAAACACCATATATTTT. Its protein is CASSILSEVGNTIYF.

This clone has a single count. The chain links TRBV29-1 to TRBJ2-1; 7 nucleotides line up with TRBD1. After removal of 5 bases from V and 5 bases from J, the junction contained 9 bases not matched to a gene. This CDR3 is built from 14 residues. Per the germline V gene, CDR1 is SQVTM and CDR2 is ANQGSEA. CDR3 nucleotide sequence: TGCAGCGTTCTTTGGCAGGGGGTCAACAATGAGCAGTTCTTC. Residues: CSVLWQGVNNEQFF.

The chain has TRBV7-8 and TRBJ2-5; D is possibly TRBD1 or TRBD2 (6 bases each). V lost 5 bases to trimming and J lost 4 bases, with 14 bases between them. In germline, CDR1 is SGHVS, CDR2 FQNEAQ. The CDR3 is 14 residues long. CDR3 protein: CASSPRGLGETQYF. DNA of the CDR3: TGTGCCAGCAGCCCCCGGGGGCTCGGAGAGACCCAGTACTTC.

The chain employs TRBV2 and TRBJ2-5; D remains unclear. Germline V gene lookup returns CDR1 SNHLY and CDR2 FYNNEI. Trimming took 4 bases from V and 5 from J, leaving 5 bases between them. This CDR3 is built from 11 residues. This chain's CDR3 is CASSVSETQYF. For the CDR3, the DNA is TGTGCCAGCAGTGTCTCGGAGACCCAGTACTTC.

The chain joins TRBV5-6 to TRBJ1-1; 7 bases align to TRBD1. CDR1 SGHDT and CDR2 YYEEEE come from the germline V gene. This CDR3 region has 11 residues. The ends lost 7 bases at V and 3 bases at J; junction bases unmatched: 0. CDR3 sequence reads: CASQGDTEAFF. The DNA of the CDR3 is TGTGCCAGCCAGGGGGACACTGAAGCTTTCTTT.

The chain combines TRBV19 with TRBJ1-5, with unresolved D. The CDR3 has 12 residues. The ends were cut back, 8 bases at V and 0 bases at J, with 5 bases in the middle. Germline lookup yields CDR1 LNHDA and CDR2 SQIVND (reference sequence). In nucleotides, the CDR3 is TGTGCCAGTTCACTTAGCAATCAGCCCCAGCATTTT. It translates to CASSLSNQPQHF.

The gene calls are TRBV9 and TRBJ2-1, with TRBD2 matching over 11 bases. Germline CDR1 is SGDLS and CDR2 is YYNGEE. The CDR3 is 15 amino acids. With 3 bases clipped from V and 3 bases from J, the junction kept 2 bases outside the gene matches. As DNA, the CDR3 is TGTGCCAGCAGCGCCGGACTAGCGGGCTACAATGAGCAGTTCTTC. Translated, it gives CASSAGLAGYNEQFF. The full variable domain, its missing parts supplied by reference TRBV9 and TRBJ2-1, is DSGVTQTPKHLITATGQRVTLRCSPRSGDLSVYWYQQSLDQGLQFLIQYYNGEERAKGNILERFSAQQFPDLHSELNLSSLELGDSALYFCASSAGLAGYNEQFFGPGTRLTVL.

On this clone: A junction end diverges from the germline sequence, so it may reflect a read error. V is TRBV6-5 and J is TRBJ1-1; tentatively, D is TRBD1 (6 bases). The CDR3 has 14 residues. Germline V gives CDR1 MNHEY, CDR2 SVGAGI. The CDR3 here is CTSSWGLGDTEAFF. The CDR3 bases are TGTACCAGCAGTTGGGGGCTAGGGGACACTGAAGCTTTCTTT.

V gene TRBV23-1 combines with J gene TRBJ2-7; 9 positions match TRBD1. TRBV23-1 is assigned to the ORF class and has an uncertain function. CDR3 length: 12 residues. V gave up 11 bases and J gave up 6 bases; unmatched junction bases: 8. The CDR3 nucleotides read TGCGCCGGACCGGGACAGGGACCCGAGCAGTACTTC. Amino acid sequence: CAGPGQGPEQYF.

In DNA form, the CDR3 reads TGTGCCAGCAGTTACGAGAACTATGAAGCTTTCTTT. This sequence encodes CASSYENYEAFF. The rearrangement links TRBV6-2 or TRBV6-3 to TRBJ1-1; D ambiguous. Trimming took off 2 bases at V and 7 bases at J, with 8 bases between the two ends. Looked up from germline, CDR1 is MNHEY and CDR2 is SVGEGT. The CDR3 consists of 12 residues.